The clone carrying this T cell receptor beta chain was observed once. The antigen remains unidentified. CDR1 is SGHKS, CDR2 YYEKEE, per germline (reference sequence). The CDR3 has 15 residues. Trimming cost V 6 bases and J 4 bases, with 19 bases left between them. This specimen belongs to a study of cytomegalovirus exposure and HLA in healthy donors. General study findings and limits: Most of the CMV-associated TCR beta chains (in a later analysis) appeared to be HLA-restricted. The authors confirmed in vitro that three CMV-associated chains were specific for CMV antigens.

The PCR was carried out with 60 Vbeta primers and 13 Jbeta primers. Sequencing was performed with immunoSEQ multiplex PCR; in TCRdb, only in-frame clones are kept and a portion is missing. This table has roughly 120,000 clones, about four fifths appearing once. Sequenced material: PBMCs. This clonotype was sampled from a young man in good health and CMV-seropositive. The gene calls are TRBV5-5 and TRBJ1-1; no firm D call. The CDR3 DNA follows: TGTGCCAGCACCCCAGGCAGTGGGCAGCTCACTGAAGCTTTCTTT. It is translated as CASTPGSGQLTEAFF.